This record concerns one TCR beta chain sequence. The antigen remains unidentified. Germline V gives CDR1 SGHTA, CDR2 FQGTGA. The CDR3 length is 16 residues. V lost 2 bases, J lost 3 bases, and 4 bases stayed unmatched. Profiling relied on immunoSEQ multiplex PCR, and the TCRdb table lists in-frame clones only, not all of them. The data show some 20,000 clones, with roughly 84% seen just once and approximately 14% held by the top ten. This sample stems from a study of OX40 agonist ivuxolimab in advanced cancers. At cycle 4 day 1, cycle 7 day 1, and baseline, blood was sampled. Findings and caveats of the study: On average, CD8+ T cells had more expanded clones than CD4+.

The chain recombines TRBV7-3 with TRBJ2-3; 11 nucleotides agree with TRBD2. This receptor was taken from an adult with an advanced solid tumor such as melanoma, head and neck, liver or kidney cancer. The starting material was CD4+ or CD8+ T cells sorted from blood, obtained in a trial of the OX40 agonist ivuxolimab. For the CDR3, the DNA is TGTGCCAGCAGCTTAGTAGCGGGGGGGCGAACAGATACGCAGTATTTT. This gives the protein CASSLVAGGRTDTQYF.